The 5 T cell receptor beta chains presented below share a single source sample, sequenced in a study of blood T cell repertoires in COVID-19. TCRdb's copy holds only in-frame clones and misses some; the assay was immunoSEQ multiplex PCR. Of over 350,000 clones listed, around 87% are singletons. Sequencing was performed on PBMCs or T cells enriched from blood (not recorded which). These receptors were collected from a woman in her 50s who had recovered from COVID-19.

The CDR3 is CASSPRGGTAYQETQYF. The CDR3, as DNA: TGTGCCAGCAGCCCCCGGGGGGGAACAGCGTACCAAGAGACCCAGTACTTC. The V call is TRBV7-6, the J call TRBJ2-5; 8 nucleotides agree with TRBD2. The junction had 11 bases not matched to a gene; V was cut back by 5 bases and J by 0 bases. Germline CDR1 SGHVS, CDR2 FNYEAQ. CDR3 length: 17 residues.

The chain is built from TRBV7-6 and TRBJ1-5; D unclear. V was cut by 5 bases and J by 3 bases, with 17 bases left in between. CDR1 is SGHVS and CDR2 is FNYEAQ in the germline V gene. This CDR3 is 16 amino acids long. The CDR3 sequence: CASSPMSAENNQPQHF. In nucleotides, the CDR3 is TGTGCCAGCAGCCCAATGTCCGCAGAAAACAATCAGCCCCAGCATTTT.

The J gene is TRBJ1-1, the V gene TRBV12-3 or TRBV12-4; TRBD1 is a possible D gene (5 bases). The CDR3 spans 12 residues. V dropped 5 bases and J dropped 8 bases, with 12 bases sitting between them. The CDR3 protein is CASSDDSTEAFF. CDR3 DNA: TGTGCCAGCAGTGACGACAGTACAGAAGCTTTCTTT.

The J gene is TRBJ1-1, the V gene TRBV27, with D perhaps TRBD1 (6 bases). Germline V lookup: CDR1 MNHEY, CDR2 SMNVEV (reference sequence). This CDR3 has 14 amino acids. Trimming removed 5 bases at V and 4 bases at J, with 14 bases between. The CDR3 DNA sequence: TGTGCCAGCAGTCCTTACAGGGAGACCACTGAAGCTTTCTTT. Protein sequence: CASSPYRETTEAFF.

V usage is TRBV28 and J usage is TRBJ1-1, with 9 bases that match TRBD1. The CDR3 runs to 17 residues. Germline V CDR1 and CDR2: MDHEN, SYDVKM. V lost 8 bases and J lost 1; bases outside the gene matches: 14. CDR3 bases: TGTGCCAGCGGGCTTGGACAGGGGACAACATCGAACACTGAAGCTTTCTTT. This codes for CASGLGQGTTSNTEAFF.